This T cell receptor beta chain was obtained from a study of blood T cell repertoires in COVID-19. Study context: Sample material is recorded as cDNA or gDNA derived from T cells, B-cell-depleted T cells, or PBMCs.

Original processing methods: Researchers report that nucleated cell counts were estimated from reference gene primer amplification. Libraries were prepared by immunoSEQ multiplex PCR; TCRdb keeps only in-frame clonotypes and omits some of them. The D gene and trimming were derived from the DNA, and the V and J assignments and clone size from that table. The sample has under 150,000 clones, under 85% seen once. The CDR3 covers 13 residues. Germline V lookup: CDR1 SNHLY, CDR2 FYNNEI. Trimming shortened V by 2 bases and J by 5 bases, and 9 bases separated the two germline ends. Material for sequencing was peripheral blood. The source is a woman at least 80 years old in a cohort sampled during active or convalescent COVID-19. V gene TRBV2 combines with J gene TRBJ2-5; D unclear. DNA for the CDR3: TGTGCCAGCAGTGAACACCACCGGGAGACCCAGTACTTC. The encoded protein is CASSEHHRETQYF.